Sequencing of this T cell receptor beta chain was carried out in a study of T cell repertoires in ileal Crohn's disease. About the research overall: About half received postoperative treatment, about a dozen with thiopurines and about 20 anti-TNF.

Regarding the study as a whole: Compared with non-smokers, active smokers at surgery showed more clonal expansions. Every patient over 26.8% clonality showed endoscopic recurrence.

Some clones are missing from TCRdb's copy, which holds only in-frame ones; the method was immunoSEQ multiplex PCR. The sample yields 12,000 to 15,000 clones, about 85% seen once. On this clone itself: Its antigen is as yet unknown.

J lost 0 bases, V lost 3 bases, and 1 base had no gene match. This CDR3 is built from 14 residues. Germline CDR1 SGHTA, CDR2 FQGNSA. The V call is TRBV7-2, the J call TRBJ1-1; 7 nucleotides agree with TRBD1. This clonotype was obtained from an adult with Crohn's disease. Sequencing was carried out using ileal tissue. The CDR3 DNA sequence: TGTGCCAGCAGCTTGACAGGGATGAACACTGAAGCTTTCTTT. This translates into CASSLTGMNTEAFF.